This paragraph reports one TCR beta chain. The antigen is undetermined. These data originate in a study of CXCR3-negative and CXCR3-positive naive CD8 T cells. About the study: Summed over all libraries, TRB reads came to roughly 140 million, with about 1.5 +/- 0.3 million per library.

General study results and limits: Similar TRBV-TRBJ usage was seen in naive cells (both CXCR3-negative and CXCR3-positive), but memory cells differed. The TRB CDR3s that CXCR3-positive naive cells carried were more hydrophobic than those of CXCR3-negative naive cells. Comparably high diversity marked both naive subsets, whereas memory CD8+ cells had much lower diversity.

Germline CDR1 is LNHNV and CDR2 is YYDKDF (reference sequence). This CDR3 has 13 residues. 5' RACE with UMI labels generated the TRB cDNA libraries. TCRdb re-called the 5' RACE reads, yielding one record per CDR3 amino acid sequence without DNA. The table lists more than 50,000 distinct CDR3 sequences. Material: naive CXCR3- CD8+ T cells from blood. Indicated subset: CD45RO-CCR7+CD27+CD95- naive CD8+ T cells lacking CXCR3 (TNR3-). The clonotype originates from a human donor in good health. Some clones in this sample may be carry-over from other donors' samples. The chain employs TRBV15 and TRBJ2-3. The CDR3 protein is CATGTDPTDTQYF. Looking up the rest from reference TRBV15 and TRBJ2-3 gives the full variable domain: DAMVIQNPRYQVTQFGKPVTLSCSQTLNHNVMYWYQQKSSQAPKLLFHYYDKDFNNEADTPDNFQSRRPNTSFCFLDIRSPGLGDTAMYLCATGTDPTDTQYFGPGTRLTVL.